This TCR beta chain was recovered during a study of cytomegalovirus exposure and HLA in healthy donors. Points from the study as a whole: In vitro data verified a few CMV-associated chains as specific for CMV antigens. A later analysis found first-cohort TCR clusters tended to co-occur in the 90 to 150 validation repertoires. The authors listed roughly 150 TCR beta chains as cytomegalovirus-associated.

Separation from the roughly 690-subject first cohort characterized the roughly 110-subject validation cohort, to which the donors belonged. V lost 5 bases and J lost 6; bases outside the gene matches: 7. The CDR3 runs 14 residues. Germline CDR1 reads MNHEY; CDR2 reads SVGAGI. Details on this clone: Its antigen remains unidentified.

Produced via immunoSEQ multiplex PCR; TCRdb's table is partial and in-frame only. The sample lists some 250,000 clones, nearly 90% occurring once. Sequencing input: PBMCs. This chain connects TRBV6-5 to TRBJ1-2; 9 nucleotides match TRBD1. The TCR was taken from a woman between 18 and 30 years old in good health and CMV-seronegative. CDR3 in DNA: TGTGCCAGCAGTGGCGCCACAGGGGGCGATGGCTACACCTTC. Its translation is CASSGATGGDGYTF.